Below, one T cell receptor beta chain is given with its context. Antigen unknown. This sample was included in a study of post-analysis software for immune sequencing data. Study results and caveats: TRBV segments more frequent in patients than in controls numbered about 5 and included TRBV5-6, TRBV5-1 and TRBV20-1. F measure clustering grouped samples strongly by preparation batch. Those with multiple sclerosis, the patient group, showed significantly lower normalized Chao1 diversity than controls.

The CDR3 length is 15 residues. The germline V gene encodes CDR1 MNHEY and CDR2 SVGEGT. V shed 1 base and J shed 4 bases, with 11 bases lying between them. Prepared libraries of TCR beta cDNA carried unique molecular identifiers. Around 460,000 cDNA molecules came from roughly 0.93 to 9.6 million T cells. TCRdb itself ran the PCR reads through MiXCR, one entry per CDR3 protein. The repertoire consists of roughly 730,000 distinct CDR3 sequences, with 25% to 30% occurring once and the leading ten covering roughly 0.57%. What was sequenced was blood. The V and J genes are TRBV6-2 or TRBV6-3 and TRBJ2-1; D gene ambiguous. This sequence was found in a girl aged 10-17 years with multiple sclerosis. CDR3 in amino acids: CASSYLGSPYNEQFF. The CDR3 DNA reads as TGTGCCAGCAGTTACTTGGGAAGCCCTTACAATGAGCAGTTCTTC.